These 26 T cell receptor beta chains were all obtained from the same sample, sequenced in a study of cytomegalovirus exposure and HLA in healthy donors. PCR involved 60 Vbeta and 13 Jbeta primers. Measured with immunoSEQ multiplex PCR; TCRdb has only the in-frame clones, and not every one. The data contain about 230,000 clones, roughly 78% of them singletons. Sequenced material: PBMCs. The receptors were gathered from a boy under 18 in good health and CMV-seronegative.

The chain uses TRBV19 and TRBJ2-2; 8 bases are a match to TRBD1. Unmatched junction bases numbered 3, after V lost 5 bases and J lost 7 bases. Germline assignment: CDR1 LNHDA and CDR2 SQIVND (reference sequence). The CDR3 consists of 13 residues. CDR3 region: CASSQGAGGELFF. The CDR3 DNA reads as TGTGCCAGTAGTCAGGGGGCGGGCGGGGAGCTGTTTTTT.

V is TRBV6-5 and J is TRBJ1-2; D is uncertain. Trimming took off 6 bases at V and 4 bases at J, with 18 bases between the two ends. Germline V gene data show CDR1 as MNHEY and CDR2 as SVGAGI. The CDR3 runs 15 residues. The CDR3 DNA reads as TGTGCCAGCAGAATCCCAGTGTCAGCGGGCTATGGCTACACCTTC. Translating gives CASRIPVSAGYGYTF.

This chain joins TRBV6-5 and TRBJ2-3; TRBD2 is a possible D gene (6 bases). There are 15 residues in the CDR3. The germline CDR1 and CDR2 sequences are MNHEY and SVGAGI. Trimming cost V 6 bases and J 0 bases, with 13 bases left between them. DNA of the CDR3: TGTGCCAGCAGGATTAGCGGTGCTAGCACAGATACGCAGTATTTT. The encoded protein is CASRISGASTDTQYF.

This clone was recorded once. This rearrangement joins TRBV10-3 to TRBJ2-5, with 13 bases lining up with TRBD2. This CDR3 contains 16 residues. Germline values: CDR1 ENHRY, CDR2 SYGVKD. J lost 4 bases, V lost 6 bases, and 8 bases had no gene match. CDR3 in amino acids: CAISRTSGGLRETQYF. The CDR3 DNA reads TGTGCCATCAGCCGGACTAGCGGGGGCCTCCGAGAGACCCAGTACTTC.

V is TRBV5-1 and J is TRBJ1-4; maybe TRBD1 (6 bases). Trimming removed 2 bases at V and 3 bases at J, with 11 bases between. The CDR3 runs 15 residues. Germline CDR1 and CDR2: SGHRS and YFSETQ. The CDR3 protein is CASSFTGLSNEKLFF. The DNA for the CDR3 is TGCGCCAGCAGCTTTACAGGGTTGTCTAATGAAAAACTGTTTTTT.

The J gene is TRBJ2-7, the V gene TRBV18; D possibly corresponds to TRBD1 (7 bases). The germline CDR1 and CDR2 sequences are KGHSH and LQKENI. Trimming cost V 5 bases and J 3 bases, with 11 bases left between them. The CDR3 sequence is 13 residues long. CDR3 DNA sequence: TGTGCCAGCTCAGTTCAGGGGGGCTACGAGCAGTACTTC. This translates into CASSVQGGYEQYF.

The rearrangement uses TRBV18 and TRBJ2-1, with TRBD2 matching 9 bases. The CDR3 sequence is 16 residues long. Germline lookup yields CDR1 KGHSH and CDR2 LQKENI. V shed 3 bases, J shed 5 bases, and the junction held 8 bases outside the gene matches. The CDR3 bases are TGTGCCAGCTCACCGGGCGGGAGGGTGGTGGACAATGAGCAGTTCTTC. It codes for CASSPGGRVVDNEQFF.

This clone has a handful of counts. The chain couples TRBV5-1 to TRBJ2-5, with D uncertain. The CDR3 runs 16 residues. V was cut by 1 base and J by 3 bases, with 16 bases left in between. The germline CDR1 and CDR2 sequences are SGHRS and YFSETQ. This CDR3 reads CASSLIAADREETQYF. For the CDR3, the DNA is TGCGCCAGCAGCTTGATCGCCGCAGACCGGGAAGAGACCCAGTACTTC.

V and J are TRBV29-1 and TRBJ2-5; 10 positions agree with TRBD1. The CDR3 covers 15 residues. With V trimmed by 4 bases and J by 4 bases, 9 bases remained unmatched. Germline CDR1 and CDR2: SQVTM and ANQGSEA. The CDR3 nucleotides are TGCAGCGTTGGGAGGACAGGGGGTGCCCGAGAGACCCAGTACTTC. Encoded protein: CSVGRTGGARETQYF.

This clone turned up a few times. The rearrangement joins TRBV19 to TRBJ2-3; D call uncertain. V lost 8 bases to trimming and J lost 5 bases, with 11 bases between them. The germline V gene has CDR1 LNHDA and CDR2 SQIVND (reference sequence). The CDR3 is 12 residues long. CDR3 coding DNA: TGTGCCAGTGGAAACAGTAGAGATACGCAGTATTTT. This codes for CASGNSRDTQYF.

The DNA for the CDR3 is TGTGCCAGCAGTTCCAGGACAGGGGGGTTGGAGACCCAGTACTTC. Translation: CASSSRTGGLETQYF. The chain uses TRBV27 and TRBJ2-5, with 10 bases lining up with TRBD1. The junction had 7 bases not matched to a gene; V was cut back by 4 bases and J by 5 bases. Per the germline V gene, CDR1 is MNHEY and CDR2 is SMNVEV (reference sequence). The length of the CDR3 is 15 residues.

The chain employs TRBV30 and TRBJ2-1, with D possibly being TRBD2 (7 bases). This CDR3 has 13 residues. CDR1 and CDR2 from the germline V gene are GTSNPN and SVGIG (reference sequence). Trimming took 0 bases from V and 9 from J, leaving 12 bases between them. The CDR3 loop is CAWSVRGGREQFF. The CDR3 DNA sequence: TGTGCCTGGAGTGTAAGGGGGGGCCGTGAGCAGTTCTTC. Variable domain in full (rest from reference TRBV30 and TRBJ2-1): SQTIHQWPATLVQPVGSPLSLECTVEGTSNPNLYWYRQAAGRGLQLLFYSVGIGQISSEVPQNLSASRPQDRQFILSSKKLLLSDSGFYLCAWSVRGGREQFFGPGTRLTVL.

V usage is TRBV6-1 and J usage is TRBJ2-2, with TRBD1 identical over 8 bases. Looked up from germline, CDR1 is MNHNS and CDR2 is SASEGT. The V gene end was trimmed by 7 bases and the J gene end by 4 bases; junction bases not matched to a gene: 8. CDR3 length: 15 residues. The chain's CDR3 is CASTFDRGSTGELFF. The CDR3 DNA reads TGTGCCAGCACCTTTGACAGGGGCTCCACCGGGGAGCTGTTTTTT.

A few counts support this clone. This chain joins TRBV6-6 and TRBJ2-5, with TRBD1 identical over 9 bases. This CDR3 contains 14 residues. From germline, CDR1 is MNHNY and CDR2 SVGAGI (reference sequence). J lost 7 bases, V lost 0 bases, and 3 bases had no gene match. The CDR3 sequence: CASSYSGQGVTQYF. The CDR3 region has the DNA TGTGCCAGCAGTTACTCGGGACAGGGAGTGACCCAGTACTTC.

Points on this clone: A junction end diverges from the germline sequence, so it may reflect a read error. The V and J genes are TRBV30 and TRBJ2-7; possibly TRBD2 for D (5 bases). The CDR3 runs to 11 residues. Germline V gene data show CDR1 as GTSNPN and CDR2 as SVGIG (reference sequence). In DNA, the CDR3 is TGTGCCGGGAGCGGCTCCTACGAGCAGTACTTC. It codes for CAGSGSYEQYF.

V and J are TRBV5-1 and TRBJ1-4, with 9 nucleotides matching TRBD1. Germline V gene sequence: CDR1 SGHRS, CDR2 YFSETQ. With V trimmed by 4 bases and J by 3 bases, 10 bases remained unmatched. The CDR3 is 17 residues long. The CDR3 DNA follows: TGCGCCAGCAGCGGAATCGGGACAGGGTGGGCTAATGAAAAACTGTTTTTT. Translated, it gives CASSGIGTGWANEKLFF.

The rearrangement joins TRBV7-6 to TRBJ2-7; 9 bases align to TRBD2. In germline, CDR1 is SGHVS, CDR2 FNYEAQ. V shed 5 bases, J shed 5 bases, and the junction held 4 bases outside the gene matches. The CDR3 consists of 13 residues. The CDR3 coding sequence is TGTGCCAGCAGCCCCGGACTAGCGAACGAGCAGTACTTC. It is translated as CASSPGLANEQYF.

The J gene is TRBJ2-7, the V gene TRBV5-5; TRBD2 might be the D (5 bases). Germline V gives CDR1 SGHKS, CDR2 YYEKEE (reference sequence). The CDR3 is 15 amino acids. The germline V and J ends were trimmed by 4 bases and 3 bases, with 17 bases remaining between them. The CDR3 bases are TGTGCCAGCAGCCCCCCGCGGGCTCTTTACTACGAGCAGTACTTC. It encodes CASSPPRALYYEQYF. The complete variable domain, with remaining parts taken from reference TRBV5-5 and TRBJ2-7, reads DAGVTQSPTHLIKTRGQQVTLRCSPISGHKSVSWYQQVLGQGPQFIFQYYEKEERGRGNFPDRFSARQFPNYSSELNVNALLLGDSALYLCASSPPRALYYEQYFGPGTRLTVT.

The gene calls are TRBV29-1 and TRBJ2-2, with TRBD1 identical over 10 bases. There are 14 residues in the CDR3. Germline CDR1 and CDR2: SQVTM and ANQGSEA. J lost 5 bases, V lost 7 bases, and 7 bases had no gene match. The CDR3 DNA follows: TGCAGCGGGAGGACAGGGGGTAATACCGGGGAGCTGTTTTTT. Translating gives CSGRTGGNTGELFF.

V and J are TRBV9 and TRBJ2-7; a possible D gene is TRBD1 (5 bases). Per germline, CDR1 SGDLS and CDR2 YYNGEE. The CDR3 consists of 15 residues. Trimming took 7 bases from V and 4 from J, leaving 21 bases between them. The CDR3 loop is CASSPSPGKYYEQYF. DNA of the CDR3: TGTGCCAGCTCCCCGAGTCCAGGGAAGTATTACGAGCAGTACTTC. The full variable domain, completed using reference TRBV9 and TRBJ2-7, is DSGVTQTPKHLITATGQRVTLRCSPRSGDLSVYWYQQSLDQGLQFLIQYYNGEERAKGNILERFSAQQFPDLHSELNLSSLELGDSALYFCASSPSPGKYYEQYFGPGTRLTVT.

This chain links TRBV5-1 with TRBJ2-5, with 15 bases matching TRBD2. Germline V gene lookup returns CDR1 SGHRS and CDR2 YFSETQ. There are 19 residues in the CDR3. V shed 3 bases, J shed 13 bases, and the junction held 22 bases outside the gene matches. As DNA, the CDR3 is TGCGCCAGCAGCTACCGACCCCCCCATCAGGGACTAGCGGGAGGCCCCGGGTACTTC. Amino acid sequence: CASSYRPPHQGLAGGPGYF.

This chain joins TRBV2 and TRBJ2-3; D is uncertain. Germline loops: CDR1 SNHLY, CDR2 FYNNEI. CDR3 length: 12 amino acids. The ends were cut back, 6 bases at V and 12 bases at J, with 16 bases in the middle. The CDR3 region is CASSSDRVPQYF. The CDR3 DNA is TGTGCCAGCAGCAGCGACCGGGTCCCACAGTATTTT.

The J gene is TRBJ1-2, the V gene TRBV2, with D hard to call. The CDR3 runs to 11 residues. The V end was cut by 2 bases, the J end by 14 bases, with 12 bases between. CDR1 and CDR2 from the germline V gene are SNHLY and FYNNEI. The CDR3 nucleotides are TGTGCCAGCAGTGAAATCGGGGTGAAGACCTTC. Its protein is CASSEIGVKTF.

The count of this clone is one. V and J are TRBV5-4 and TRBJ2-1, with 12 bases that match TRBD2. V lost 6 bases, J lost 10 bases, and 8 bases stayed unmatched. Germline lookup yields CDR1 SGHNT and CDR2 YYREEE (reference sequence). This CDR3 spans 14 amino acids. The CDR3 reads CASTSPTSGREQFF. The CDR3 DNA reads TGTGCCAGCACCTCCCCAACTAGCGGGAGGGAGCAGTTCTTC.

The chain combines TRBV6-5 with TRBJ1-2, with D uncertain. This CDR3 comprises 11 residues. Germline V gives CDR1 MNHEY, CDR2 SVGAGI. V shed 6 bases and J shed 3 bases, with 5 bases lying between them. This chain's CDR3 is CASRRYYGYTF. CDR3 nucleotides: TGTGCCAGCAGGAGGTACTATGGCTACACCTTC.

The rearrangement uses TRBV7-9 and TRBJ2-5; D is possibly TRBD1 (6 bases). The CDR3 is 15 residues long. Germline CDR1 reads SEHNR; CDR2 reads FQNEAQ (reference sequence). Trimming pared 2 bases from V and 2 bases from J, leaving 12 bases between. CDR3 DNA sequence: TGTGCCAGCAGCTTATGGCGCAGGGGACAAGAGACCCAGTACTTC. It yields the protein CASSLWRRGQETQYF.